This T cell receptor beta chain derives from a study of cytomegalovirus exposure and HLA in healthy donors. The wider study: Ancestry clustering placed more than 65% of 350 to 500 genotyped donors in the Caucasian-associated cluster. General study findings and limits: A prior analysis recorded that most TCR beta V segments were productive about 87% or about 30% of the time. In a later analysis, at a false discovery rate of 0.05, roughly 17,000 TCR beta sequences matched HLA alleles. Equally common other TCR beta chains were less clonally expanded than HLA-associated ones, a later analysis found.

PCR primers comprised 60 Vbeta and 13 Jbeta primers. Only in-frame clones appear in the TCRdb table, and some are missing; sequencing was by immunoSEQ multiplex PCR. The table lists 150,000 to 200,000 clones, about four fifths of them singletons. Concerning this clone itself: Its specificity is not known.

V dropped 0 bases and J dropped 3 bases, with 9 bases sitting between them. CDR3 length: 14 amino acids. Germline lookup yields CDR1 LGHNA and CDR2 YNFKEQ. The rearrangement uses TRBV4-2 and TRBJ2-7; no clear D gene. The sequence was obtained from a young man in good health and CMV-seronegative. Source material: PBMCs. DNA of the CDR3: TGTGCCAGCAGCCAAGATGGAGTCCTCTACGAGCAGTACTTC. Translation: CASSQDGVLYEQYF.